The following is a T cell receptor (beta chain) sequence with its context. This sample is drawn from a study of blood T cell repertoires in COVID-19. Whole-study context: Acute-phase and convalescent COVID-19 samples originated in the United States, Italy and Spain. T cells, B-cell-depleted T cells, or PBMCs supplied cDNA or gDNA.

Original methodology: Reference gene primers were amplified, and this amplification served to estimate nucleated cell counts. Measured with immunoSEQ multiplex PCR; TCRdb has only the in-frame clones, and not every one. V and J calls and clone size are given by that table; D and trimming were obtained from the DNA. The repertoire includes under 400,000 clones, 85% to 90% of them detected once, and 6.5% sits in the top ten. V lost 6 bases, J lost 1 base, and 7 bases stayed unmatched. The germline gives CDR1 SQVTM, CDR2 ANQGSEA. The CDR3 has 14 amino acids. The chain combines TRBV29-1 with TRBJ1-1; TRBD1 matches 8 bases. Source material: peripheral blood. The TCR was taken from a man between 18 and 35 years old with active or convalescent COVID-19. The CDR3 loop reads CSVSRDRKNTEAFF. The CDR3 nucleotides are TGCAGCGTCAGCCGGGACAGGAAGAACACTGAAGCTTTCTTT.